These T cell receptor beta chains were read from a single sample in a study of human T cells and chemical hapten exposure. TCRdb called the RACE reads again in MiXCR, with one record for every CDR3 protein. The sample consists of around 130,000 distinct CDR3 sequences, about 10% of them appearing once. The source material was whole blood, sampled in connection with sensitization to the hapten diphenylcyclopropenone (DPC). Receptors were obtained from a woman aged 50 to 60 with alopecia areata. Some clones in this sample may be carry-over from other donors' samples. Each CDR3 is given with its conserved first and last residue. The D gene is left open where the match is weak. Clone sizes are given selectively: once, few, many, or a class where the clone is expanded.

v_gene	d_gene	j_gene	abundance	CDR3nt	CDR3aa
TRBV7-9	.	TRBJ2-7	.	TGTGCCAGCGGTCAGACAGGTGGAATCGTCTACGAGCAGTACTTC	CASGQTGGIVYEQYF
TRBV20-1	TRBD2	TRBJ2-1	many	TGCAGTGCTAGAACGCCGGGACTAGCAGACGAGCAGTTCTTC	CSARTPGLADEQFF
TRBV12-3/TRBV12-4	TRBD2	TRBJ2-1	few	TGTGCCAGCAGGGTGGCTAGCGGGATGGGGGGCAATGAGCAGTTCTTC	CASRVASGMGGNEQFF
TRBV20-1	TRBD2	TRBJ2-5	.	TGCAGTGCTCGAAGGACTAGCGGGGATACCCAGTACTTC	CSARRTSGDTQYF
TRBV4-1	.	TRBJ1-1	many	TGCGCCAGCAGCCAAGATGAAGGGTGGATGAACACTGAAGCTTTCTTT	CASSQDEGWMNTEAFF
TRBV12-3/TRBV12-4	TRBD1	TRBJ1-4	.	TGTGCCAGCAGTCCGACAGGGTCTAATGAAAAACTGTTTTTT	CASSPTGSNEKLFF
TRBV29-1	TRBD2	TRBJ2-5	few	TGCAGCGTGGCGGGGACTAGCGGGAGTGAGACCCAGTACTTC	CSVAGTSGSETQYF
TRBV5-1	TRBD1	TRBJ2-7	few	TGCGCCAGCAGCGGGGACAGGGGCGAGCAGTACTTC	CASSGDRGEQYF
TRBV6-2/TRBV6-3	.	TRBJ2-7	few	TGTGCCAGCAGTTACCCACTCTCGGCCAGCCCGAGGCAGTACTTC	CASSYPLSASPRQYF
TRBV2	TRBD2	TRBJ2-5	many	TGTGCCAGCAGTGTCGGGATAGCGGGGGGACGGCAAGAGACCCAGTACTTC	CASSVGIAGGRQETQYF
TRBV11-2	.	TRBJ1-1	few	TGTGCCAGCAGCTTAGCGGACAACCGGAACACTGAAGCTTTCTTT	CASSLADNRNTEAFF
TRBV20-1	.	TRBJ1-2	.	TGCAGTGCTAGAGCCGTGGACGGAAACTATGGCTACACCTTC	CSARAVDGNYGYTF
TRBV18	.	TRBJ1-3	.	TGTGCCAGCTCACCACTACCATCCGGGGGCGACTCTGGAAACACCATATATTTT	CASSPLPSGGDSGNTIYF
TRBV5-1	.	TRBJ2-5	.	TGCGCCAGCAGCTTGGCTAGCGCGGAGACCCAGTACTTC	CASSLASAETQYF
TRBV4-3	.	TRBJ2-3	few	TGCGCCAGCAGCCGAGAACTACGCGCAGATACGCAGTATTTT	CASSRELRADTQYF
TRBV5-1	.	TRBJ2-6	.	TGCGCCAGCAGCCCGGGACCTTTTGGAGGAGGGGCCAACGTCCTGACTTTC	CASSPGPFGGGANVLTF
TRBV7-6	TRBD1	TRBJ2-1	many	TGTGCCAGCAGCTTAGTGGCCGGACAGGGGGCGAGCAAGTTCTTC	CASSLVAGQGASKFF
TRBV11-3	.	TRBJ1-1	.	TGTGCCAGCAGCTCTAGGCAAAACACTGAAGCTTTCTTT	CASSSRQNTEAFF
TRBV25-1	.	TRBJ2-5	few	TGTGCCAGCTCGGAGGGTCAAGAGACCCAGTACTTC	CASSEGQETQYF
TRBV18	.	TRBJ2-5	.	TGTGCCAGCTCGCCCGGGACTGTAAAAGAGACCCAGTACTTC	CASSPGTVKETQYF
TRBV12-3/TRBV12-4	.	TRBJ2-7	.	TGTGCCAGCAGTTTAATAGGGCCCTACGAGCAGTACTTC	CASSLIGPYEQYF
TRBV20-1	.	TRBJ2-7	.	TGCAGTGCTATAGGGGGGAGATTTGACGAGCAGTACTTC	CSAIGGRFDEQYF
TRBV5-6	.	TRBJ2-3	.	TGTGCCAGCAGCTTGGGATGGCTGCGGGATACGCAGTATTTT	CASSLGWLRDTQYF
TRBV12-3/TRBV12-4	TRBD2	TRBJ2-5	few	TGTGCCAGCAGTTGGACTAGCGGGATAGAGACCCAGTACTTC	CASSWTSGIETQYF
TRBV30	.	TRBJ2-7	many	TGTGCCCAAGGCGGACGCACCCGCTACGAGCAGTACTTC	CAQGGRTRYEQYF
TRBV9	TRBD2	TRBJ2-1	few	TGTGCCAGCAGTGTTCTAGCGGGGGGGAACAATGAGCAGTTCTTC	CASSVLAGGNNEQFF
TRBV29-1	TRBD1	TRBJ2-1	few	TGCAGCGTTCGCTTCGACAGGGGAAGTGTAAATGAGCAGTTCTTC	CSVRFDRGSVNEQFF
TRBV29-1	.	TRBJ2-7	.	TGCAGCGTTACCGGTTTCTCCTACGAGCAGTACTTC	CSVTGFSYEQYF
TRBV28	.	TRBJ2-5	few	TGTGCCAGCAGTCAACTCGACCCAGGAGTAGAGACCCAGTACTTC	CASSQLDPGVETQYF
TRBV13	.	TRBJ2-3	many	TGTGCCAGCAGTAGGCAGACAGATACGCAGTATTTT	CASSRQTDTQYF
TRBV6-1	.	TRBJ2-2	.	TGTGCCAGCTCTGGGTCCAGTTACACCGGGGAGCTGTTTTTT	CASSGSSYTGELFF
TRBV6-1	.	TRBJ1-5	.	TGTGCCAGCAGTGAAGCGCAGGGATGGCAGCCCCAGCATTTT	CASSEAQGWQPQHF
TRBV4-1	.	TRBJ2-7	.	TGCGCCAGCAGCCAAGATAAGGGAACCTACGAGCAGTACTTC	CASSQDKGTYEQYF
TRBV9	.	TRBJ2-3	few	TGTGCCAGCAGCGTAGTAAGCACAGATACGCAGTATTTT	CASSVVSTDTQYF
TRBV29-1	.	TRBJ1-1	few	TGCAGCGCAGTCTGGACAGATCACACTGAAGCTTTCTTT	CSAVWTDHTEAFF
TRBV2	.	TRBJ1-2	few	TGTGCCAGCAGTGGGAGACCTAACTATGGCTACACCTTC	CASSGRPNYGYTF
TRBV28	TRBD2	TRBJ2-1	.	TGTGCCAGCAGTTTTGTCCCGGGACTAGCCTCACTCCTCTTC	CASSFVPGLASLLF
TRBV6-2/TRBV6-3	.	TRBJ1-5	few	TGTGCCAGCAGTGACCACCCCGTACCTCAGCCCCAGCATTTT	CASSDHPVPQPQHF
TRBV2	.	TRBJ2-5	.	TGTGCCAGCAGCGCCGGGCTCCCGGAGACCCAGTACTTC	CASSAGLPETQYF
TRBV29-1	.	TRBJ1-2	.	TGCAGCGTTGAAGGACAGCGTGGCTACACCTTC	CSVEGQRGYTF
TRBV28	.	TRBJ2-1	many	TGTGCCAGCATCCGGGGGGCGCGTCTCTGGACTGAGCAGTTCTTC	CASIRGARLWTEQFF
TRBV28	.	TRBJ2-2	many	TGTGCCAGCAGTTTATGGGGCGACGGCCCGAACACCGGGGAGCTGTTTTTT	CASSLWGDGPNTGELFF